This T cell receptor (beta chain) appears in the sequencing data of a study of immune characterization of retroperitoneal liposarcoma. Per the germline V gene, CDR1 is MGHRA and CDR2 is YSYEKL. This CDR3 spans 17 amino acids. The V end lost 2 bases, the J end lost 0 bases, and 17 bases lay between the germline ends. TCRdb redid the calling of the PCR reads with MiXCR, one entry per CDR3 protein. The sample gives roughly 9,300 distinct CDR3 sequences, roughly 28% of which show up once; roughly a fifth is in the top ten. The chain employs TRBV4-1 and TRBJ2-7; possible D gene TRBD2, 6 bases. The sequence came from a male donor with retroperitoneal liposarcoma. Sequencing was carried out using blood. The CDR3 region has the DNA TGCGCCAGCAGCCAATTCGCCGGACTAATTAGCTCCTACGAGCAGTACTTC. Its protein is CASSQFAGLISSYEQYF.